This is a list of T cell receptor beta chains from one sample in a study of lung T cells in sarcoidosis with Löfgren's syndrome. MiXCR, run by TCRdb on the reads, gives a single entry per CDR3 protein. The table lists 9,000 or so distinct CDR3 sequences, 15% to 20% of them singletons. Sequenced: CD4+ T cells from bronchoalveolar lavage. The receptors originated from a human donor with sarcoidosis (Löfgren's syndrome or another form), or a control subject (not recorded which). Each CDR3 is given without its conserved first and last residue. The order of the fields is D gene, J gene, V gene, CDR3 protein. A D gene is named only where the DNA matches it firmly.

TRBD1,TRBJ2-5,TRBV28,ASSEPGTGGDETQY
TRBD1,TRBJ1-5,TRBV4-2,ASSQEDRGGNQPQH
-,TRBJ1-1,TRBV11-2,ASSLDPTSTEAF
TRBD1,TRBJ2-1,TRBV27,ASSPGTGGRVQF
-,TRBJ2-5,TRBV5-1,ASSSPTGGRVGETQY
-,TRBJ1-1,TRBV7-2,ASSLVAANQWTEAF
-,TRBJ1-5,TRBV20-1,SAPRASAGSNQPQH
-,TRBJ2-1,TRBV28,ASSSSVRHNEQF
-,TRBJ2-3,TRBV6-6,ASSYSPGVNTQY
-,TRBJ2-7,TRBV7-2,ASSLEGAYEQY
TRBD1,TRBJ2-7,TRBV6-6,ASSYRSDRGIRYEQY
-,TRBJ1-1,TRBV12-5,ASGTSEARSTEAF
TRBD2,TRBJ2-3,TRBV6-6,ASSYSREGKDTQY
TRBD2,TRBJ2-2,TRBV5-1,ATNRAGEVGELF
-,TRBJ2-3,TRBV9,ASSVEALSTDTQY
-,TRBJ2-3,TRBV11-3,ASSRGGPTDTQY
-,TRBJ1-2,TRBV6-1,ASSLTESGYT
-,TRBJ1-3,TRBV7-2,ASSLSRTSSGNTIY
TRBD2,TRBJ2-3,TRBV6-1,ASSKRGARTDTQY
-,TRBJ2-7,TRBV5-1,ASSLGYGYTYEQY
TRBD1,TRBJ1-5,TRBV20-1,SASTGQVNQPQH
-,TRBJ1-4,TRBV10-3,AISEERPTLGDNEKLF
-,TRBJ2-5,TRBV18,ASSPPNQRETQY
-,TRBJ2-3,TRBV5-1,ASSLAGVLTDTQY
-,TRBJ2-7,TRBV4-2,ASSQDRSVRSYEQY
-,TRBJ1-1,TRBV6-1,ASSSSINTEAF
TRBD2,TRBJ2-7,TRBV27,ASNPRTSGGKYEQY
TRBD1,TRBJ1-2,TRBV4-3,ASSHLSGGHGYT
-,TRBJ2-2,TRBV3-1,ASSQDVDTGELF
TRBD1,TRBJ2-1,TRBV5-4,ASSIQGVDEHF
TRBD1,TRBJ2-7,TRBV5-1,ASSLGGQSPKEQY
TRBD1,TRBJ2-3,TRBV12-3/TRBV12-4,ASSLVAGGTETQY
-,TRBJ2-7,TRBV27,ASSLRQATSYEQY
-,TRBJ2-7,TRBV3-1,ASSQDISWQGSYEQY
-,TRBJ2-3,TRBV3-1,ASTFSGRTDTQY
-,TRBJ2-1,TRBV28,ASSSGGTSENWDSGTYNEQL
-,TRBJ1-1,TRBV20-1,SARGGNTEAF
TRBD2,TRBJ2-3,TRBV5-1,ASSVPLASGGSTDTQY
-,TRBJ1-5,TRBV3-1,ASGDGTNQPQH
-,TRBJ1-2,TRBV28,ASSSQGRVGSNYGYT
-,TRBJ2-1,TRBV29-1,SVGGDLLYNEQF
-,TRBJ1-3,TRBV28,ASTGRGTGNTIY
-,TRBJ1-5,TRBV6-5,ASILTGQSNQPQH
TRBD2,TRBJ2-1,TRBV7-2,ASSTGLAGIVEQF
-,TRBJ2-5,TRBV19,ATSGTQETQY
-,TRBJ2-7,TRBV7-2,ASSLALQGYGQY
TRBD1,TRBJ2-1,TRBV12-3/TRBV12-4,ASSLGQYNEQF
-,TRBJ2-3,TRBV7-2,ASSLDQGSDTQY
-,TRBJ2-1,TRBV18,ASSPPMSVNEQL